This T cell receptor (beta chain) is from a study of T cells in Graves' hyperthyroidism and ophthalmopathy. Notes on the study in general: Researchers found most expanded thyroid clonotypes above 0.001 in blood as well.

Germline V gene data show CDR1 as LGHDT and CDR2 as YNNKEL (reference sequence). The CDR3 runs to 16 residues. After removal of 4 bases from V and 10 bases from J, the junction contained 14 bases not matched to a gene. This clonotype was detected only a few times. Its antigen remains unidentified. The source material, RNA transcripts, was used to amplify TCR beta CDR3 regions. The HTBI primer set served for first-round RT-PCR of the TCR CDR3. TCRdb processed the multiplex PCR reads anew with MiXCR; each CDR3 protein has one entry. Altogether about 350,000 distinct CDR3 sequences are present, approximately 14% being singletons, with the ten largest covering roughly 25%. PBMCs were obtained from 9 to 10 ml fresh peripheral blood.

The source of this sequence is a woman aged 25 to 39 with Graves' hyperthyroidism. Sequenced input: blood. V gene TRBV3-1 combines with J gene TRBJ2-1, with 9 bases fitting TRBD2. CDR3 sequence (DNA): TGTGCCAGCAGCCCCGTGGCGGGAGGGCCGGCGGTGGAGCAGTTCTTC. This gives the protein CASSPVAGGPAVEQFF.